The 25 T cell receptor beta chains below were found in one sample sequenced in a study of blood T cell repertoires in COVID-19. Libraries were prepared by immunoSEQ multiplex PCR; TCRdb keeps only in-frame clonotypes and omits some of them. The sample lists around 130,000 clones; around 77% were seen once. The sample was peripheral blood. These receptors all come from a human donor in a cohort sampled during active COVID-19.

V is TRBV5-1 and J is TRBJ1-2; D is unclear. Germline lookup yields CDR1 SGHRS and CDR2 YFSETQ. With 0 bases removed from V and 0 bases from J, the gap between germline ends came to 9 bases. The CDR3 has 15 residues. As DNA, the CDR3 is TGCGCCAGCAGCTTGGATAGCCGTGCTAACTATGGCTACACCTTC. Protein product: CASSLDSRANYGYTF.

CDR3 sequence (DNA): TGTGCCAGCAGGGACAGGGCCGGGGGGTATAGCAATCAGCCCCAGCATTTT. Translated, it gives CASRDRAGGYSNQPQHF. The chain has TRBV27 and TRBJ1-5; 8 nucleotides align to TRBD1. Unmatched junction bases numbered 10, after V lost 6 bases and J lost 0 bases. CDR1 is MNHEY and CDR2 is SMNVEV in the germline V gene (reference sequence). This CDR3 is 17 amino acids long.

The gene calls are TRBV28 and TRBJ2-2; 8 nucleotides agree with TRBD1. V shed 5 bases, J shed 6 bases, and the junction held 8 bases outside the gene matches. CDR1 MDHEN and CDR2 SYDVKM come from the germline V gene. The CDR3 has 15 residues. The CDR3, as DNA: TGTGCCAGCAGTACCGGACAGGGTATATCCGGGGAGCTGTTTTTT. Translated: CASSTGQGISGELFF.

CDR3 protein: CAWEGDFSGNTIYF. CDR3 nucleotide sequence: TGTGCCTGGGAGGGGGATTTCTCTGGAAACACCATATATTTT. V gene TRBV30 combines with J gene TRBJ1-3, with D possibly matching TRBD1 (6 bases). The CDR3 is made up of 14 amino acids. Trimming pared 5 bases from V and 0 bases from J, leaving 11 bases between. Germline loops: CDR1 GTSNPN, CDR2 SVGIG (reference sequence).

DNA for the CDR3: TGTGCCAGCAGTGACCGGGACAGGGGTTACGAGCAGTACTTC. Translating it yields CASSDRDRGYEQYF. V is TRBV27 and J is TRBJ2-7; 10 nucleotides line up with TRBD1. CDR3 size: 14 residues. Per germline, CDR1 MNHEY and CDR2 SMNVEV (reference sequence). Trimming took 5 bases from V and 4 from J; bases not matched to a gene: 5.

The chain recombines TRBV19 with TRBJ2-1; weak D call: TRBD1 (7 bases). Germline V CDR1 and CDR2: LNHDA, SQIVND (reference sequence). The CDR3 sequence is 17 residues long. Trimming removed 8 bases at V and 2 bases at J, with 22 bases between. The CDR3 protein is CASRDREAPLPYNEQFF. The CDR3 DNA follows: TGTGCCAGTCGAGACAGGGAGGCACCTCTCCCCTACAATGAGCAGTTCTTC.

Here the CDR3 reads CASSEGTGTEAFF. The CDR3 DNA follows: TGTGCCAGCAGTGAAGGGACAGGGACTGAAGCTTTCTTT. This chain connects TRBV2 to TRBJ1-1, with TRBD1 matching 8 bases. This CDR3 has 13 residues. Germline-derived CDR1 and CDR2 are SNHLY and FYNNEI. V dropped 1 base and J dropped 5; count of bases not matched to a gene: 0. The whole variable domain, remainder taken from reference TRBV2 and TRBJ1-1, is EPEVTQTPSHQVTQMGQEVILRCVPISNHLYFYWYRQILGQKVEFLVSFYNNEISEKSEIFDDQFSVERPDGSNFTLKIRSTKLEDSAMYFCASSEGTGTEAFFGQGTRLTVV.

The chain couples TRBV6-6 to TRBJ1-5; a possible D gene is TRBD1 (6 bases). The germline V gene has CDR1 MNHNY and CDR2 SVGAGI (reference sequence). This CDR3 has 16 amino acids. V lost 4 bases and J lost 8, with 21 bases in between. This chain's CDR3 is CASSSRDTTVVEPQHF. The CDR3 DNA sequence: TGTGCCAGCAGTTCCCGGGACACTACAGTGGTAGAGCCCCAGCATTTT.

The rearrangement joins TRBV6-5 to TRBJ2-7; 10 positions match TRBD1. The CDR3 consists of 15 residues. Trimming cost V 0 bases and J 6 bases; bases outside gene matches: 5. Germline loops: CDR1 MNHEY, CDR2 SVGAGI. The CDR3 DNA reads as TGTGCCAGCAGTTACTCGGGACAGGGGCCGGGCGAGCAGTACTTC. Its protein product is CASSYSGQGPGEQYF.

The chain has TRBV28 and TRBJ2-2, with 7 bases matching TRBD2. J lost 1 base, V lost 3 bases, and 5 bases had no gene match. Germline V gene sequence: CDR1 MDHEN, CDR2 SYDVKM. The CDR3 totals 16 residues. Written as DNA, the CDR3 is TGTGCCAGCAGTTTGGGCCCGGGGGGGAACACCGGGGAGCTGTTTTTT. Translation: CASSLGPGGNTGELFF.

This rearrangement joins TRBV5-4 to TRBJ1-4, with D possibly TRBD1 on 5 matching bases. Germline loops: CDR1 SGHNT, CDR2 YYREEE (reference sequence). The CDR3 is 13 residues long. With 4 bases removed from V and 5 bases from J, the gap between germline ends came to 9 bases. CDR3 in amino acids: CASSSRQNEKLFF. The CDR3 nucleotides are TGTGCCAGCAGCAGCCGACAGAATGAAAAACTGTTTTTT.

J is TRBJ1-1 and V is TRBV28; 9 bases match TRBD1. Unmatched junction bases numbered 4, after V lost 5 bases and J lost 0 bases. This CDR3 has 15 residues. In germline, CDR1 is MDHEN, CDR2 SYDVKM. This chain's CDR3 is CASSPWTGVNTEAFF. As DNA, the CDR3 is TGTGCCAGCAGTCCATGGACAGGGGTGAACACTGAAGCTTTCTTT. Complete variable domain (other parts from reference TRBV28 and TRBJ1-1): DVKVTQSSRYLVKRTGEKVFLECVQDMDHENMFWYRQDPGLGLRLIYFSYDVKMKEKGDIPEGYSVSREKKERFSLILESASTNQTSMYLCASSPWTGVNTEAFFGQGTRLTVV.

This clone came up a few times. This chain connects TRBV7-8 to TRBJ2-1, with TRBD2 matching 11 bases. CDR3 length: 15 residues. CDR1 SGHVS and CDR2 FQNEAQ come from the germline V gene. Trimming cost V 4 bases and J 7 bases; bases outside gene matches: 6. This chain's CDR3 is CASSSTSGILNEQFF. The CDR3 DNA reads TGTGCCAGCAGCTCGACTAGCGGGATATTAAATGAGCAGTTCTTC.

This clone has only a few counts. Here the CDR3 DNA reads TGCGCCAGCAGCTTGGACAGGGGGATTGAGCAGTACTTC. Translated, it gives CASSLDRGIEQYF. The V and J genes are TRBV5-1 and TRBJ2-7; 8 bases match TRBD1. The J segment lost 7 bases and the V segment lost 0 bases, leaving 3 bases of the junction unmatched. From germline, CDR1 is SGHRS and CDR2 YFSETQ. The CDR3 loop spans 13 amino acids.

J is TRBJ1-1 and V is TRBV6-5; D is possibly TRBD1 (6 bases). Germline V lookup: CDR1 MNHEY, CDR2 SVGAGI. Trimming stripped 6 bases from V and 4 bases from J, with 15 bases between. This CDR3 spans 14 amino acids. This CDR3 reads CASSLQGPGTEAFF. CDR3 sequence (DNA): TGTGCCAGCAGCCTACAGGGTCCGGGCACTGAAGCTTTCTTT.

This clone came up once. This chain joins TRBV9 and TRBJ2-7; perhaps TRBD2 as D (6 bases). Germline V CDR1 and CDR2: SGDLS, YYNGEE. The CDR3 loop spans 13 amino acids. The germline V and J ends were trimmed by 2 bases and 6 bases, with 12 bases remaining between them. The CDR3 region is CASSVGGEGEQYF. The CDR3 DNA is TGTGCCAGCAGCGTCGGCGGGGAAGGCGAGCAGTACTTC.

V gene TRBV10-2 combines with J gene TRBJ1-1, with D perhaps TRBD1 (5 bases). The CDR3 extends over 15 amino acids. Trimming stripped 3 bases from V and 4 bases from J, with 15 bases between. Germline CDR1 and CDR2: WSHSY and SAAADI. CDR3 amino acids: CASSDGDSRFTEAFF. As DNA, the CDR3 is TGCGCCAGCAGTGATGGAGACAGTAGGTTCACTGAAGCTTTCTTT.

The J gene is TRBJ2-7, the V gene TRBV7-8; D may be TRBD1 (6 bases). V shed 5 bases and J shed 2 bases, with 16 bases lying between them. Germline V gene data show CDR1 as SGHVS and CDR2 as FQNEAQ. The CDR3 runs to 15 residues. The CDR3 region has the DNA TGTGCCAGCAGCATTAACAGGGTTCAGGCCTACGAGCAGTACTTC. This codes for CASSINRVQAYEQYF.

This chain joins TRBV29-1 and TRBJ2-7, with 10 positions matching TRBD2. Germline assignment: CDR1 SQVTM and CDR2 ANQGSEA. J gave up 2 bases and V 7 bases, and 8 bases lay outside the gene matches. CDR3 length: 14 residues. The CDR3 DNA reads TGCAGCGCCGTAGACAGCGGGAGGGCCTACGAGCAGTACTTC. This codes for CSAVDSGRAYEQYF.

This chain uses TRBV19 with TRBJ2-3, with 9 nucleotides matching TRBD2. This CDR3 spans 15 amino acids. Germline V gives CDR1 LNHDA, CDR2 SQIVND (reference sequence). V lost 7 bases, J lost 6 bases, and 11 bases stayed unmatched. Here the CDR3 reads CASKNGGTSLDTQYF. DNA for the CDR3: TGTGCCAGTAAAAATGGGGGGACTAGCCTGGATACGCAGTATTTT.

As concerns this clone: This sample also contains other DNA sequences that code for the same CDR3. The rearrangement uses TRBV5-4 and TRBJ2-7; TRBD1 matches 11 bases. V lost 5 bases to trimming and J lost 7 bases; unmatched junction nucleotides: 11. The length of the CDR3 is 15 residues. CDR1 is SGHNT and CDR2 is YYREEE in the germline V gene (reference sequence). The CDR3 reads CASSYRDRGGREQYF. CDR3 DNA sequence: TGTGCCAGCAGTTACCGGGACAGGGGGGGGCGGGAGCAGTACTTC.

This chain links TRBV6-1 with TRBJ2-5, with 11 bases that match TRBD2. CDR1 is MNHNS, CDR2 SASEGT, per germline. The CDR3 length is 16 residues. J gave up 1 base and V 4 bases, and 5 bases lay outside the gene matches. CDR3 sequence reads: CASSVSGRGAQETQYF. Written as DNA, the CDR3 is TGTGCCAGCAGTGTTAGCGGGAGGGGAGCCCAAGAGACCCAGTACTTC.

The chain employs TRBV28 and TRBJ1-4, with 8 bases fitting TRBD1. Germline CDR1 MDHEN, CDR2 SYDVKM. Losses at the gene ends were 3 bases for V and 7 bases for J; bases not matched to a gene: 7. The CDR3 extends over 15 amino acids. The CDR3 here is CASSFLTGESEKLFF. CDR3 DNA sequence: TGTGCCAGCAGTTTCCTGACAGGGGAAAGTGAAAAACTGTTTTTT.

This rearrangement joins TRBV28 to TRBJ2-7; 8 bases match TRBD1. The CDR3 has 15 amino acids. CDR1 is MDHEN, CDR2 SYDVKM, per germline. Trimming removed 3 bases from V and 0 bases from J; junction bases left unmatched: 4. CDR3 DNA: TGTGCCAGCAGTTTCCAGGGGGCCAGCTCCTACGAGCAGTACTTC. Translated: CASSFQGASSYEQYF. Supplemented by reference TRBV28 and TRBJ2-7, the full variable domain reads DVKVTQSSRYLVKRTGEKVFLECVQDMDHENMFWYRQDPGLGLRLIYFSYDVKMKEKGDIPEGYSVSREKKERFSLILESASTNQTSMYLCASSFQGASSYEQYFGPGTRLTVT.

The chain is built from TRBV9 and TRBJ2-5; D perhaps matches TRBD1 (6 bases). CDR1 and CDR2 from the germline V gene are SGDLS and YYNGEE. V lost 2 bases and J 3 bases, leaving 11 bases between the germline ends. The CDR3 runs to 14 residues. The CDR3 protein is CASSVGALEETQYF. The CDR3 coding sequence is TGTGCCAGCAGCGTGGGGGCTCTGGAAGAGACCCAGTACTTC.